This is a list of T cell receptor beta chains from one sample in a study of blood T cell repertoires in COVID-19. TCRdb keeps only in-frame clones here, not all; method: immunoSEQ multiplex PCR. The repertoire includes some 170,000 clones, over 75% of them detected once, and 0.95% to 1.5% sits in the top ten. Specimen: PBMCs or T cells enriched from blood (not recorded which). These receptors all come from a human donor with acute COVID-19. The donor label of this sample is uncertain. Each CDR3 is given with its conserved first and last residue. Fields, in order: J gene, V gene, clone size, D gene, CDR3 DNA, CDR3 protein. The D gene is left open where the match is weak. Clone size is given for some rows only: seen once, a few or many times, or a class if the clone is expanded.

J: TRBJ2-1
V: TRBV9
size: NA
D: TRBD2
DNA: TGTGCCAGCAGCGTAGTGGCTAGCGGGGGGGCCTTCTACAATGAGCAGTTCTTC
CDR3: CASSVVASGGAFYNEQFF

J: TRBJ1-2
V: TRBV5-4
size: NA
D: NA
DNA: TGTGCCAGCAGCTTGGAGGAGGGGATCTACACCTTC
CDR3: CASSLEEGIYTF

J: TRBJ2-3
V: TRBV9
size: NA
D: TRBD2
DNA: TGTGCCAGCGGAGGGACTAGCGGGGTGGACACAGATACGCAGTATTTT
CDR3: CASGGTSGVDTDTQYF

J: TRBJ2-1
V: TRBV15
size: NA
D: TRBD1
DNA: TGTGCCACCAGTACCGACAGGGAAGAGCAGTTCTTC
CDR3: CATSTDREEQFF

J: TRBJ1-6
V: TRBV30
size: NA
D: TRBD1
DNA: TGTGCCTGGAGCCTCCGGGACAGTACACCCCTCCACTTT
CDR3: CAWSLRDSTPLHF

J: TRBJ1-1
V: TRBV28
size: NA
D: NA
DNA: TGTGCCAGCAGTTTGGGGAGGAACACTGAAGCTTTCTTT
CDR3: CASSLGRNTEAFF

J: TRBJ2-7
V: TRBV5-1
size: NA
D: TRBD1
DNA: TGCGCCAGCAGCCCCAATTCGGGACAGATCTACGAGCAGTACTTC
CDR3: CASSPNSGQIYEQYF

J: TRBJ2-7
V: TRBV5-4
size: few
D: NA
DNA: TGTGCCAGCAGCGGCGACAGCTACGAGCAGTACTTC
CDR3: CASSGDSYEQYF

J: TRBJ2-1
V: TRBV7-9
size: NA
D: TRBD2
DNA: TGTGCCAGCAGCCCGGGACTAGGATATGAGCAGTTCTTC
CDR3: CASSPGLGYEQFF

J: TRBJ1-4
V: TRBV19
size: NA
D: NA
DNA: TGTGCCAGTAGGAAGACAGGAGCTAATGAAAAACTGTTTTTT
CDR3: CASRKTGANEKLFF

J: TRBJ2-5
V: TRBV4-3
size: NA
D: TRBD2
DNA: TGCGCCAGCAGCCATTATATAGCGGGGCGAGAGACCCAGTACTTC
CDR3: CASSHYIAGRETQYF